The rows below give T cell receptor beta chains drawn from one sample of a study of cytomegalovirus exposure and HLA in healthy donors. Here immunoSEQ multiplex PCR was the method, and the copy in TCRdb shows in-frame clones only, minus some. The sample lists approximately 150,000 clones, 50% to 75% occurring once. Sequenced: PBMCs. All receptors come from a woman aged 30 to 39 in good health and CMV-seropositive. The CDR3 runs from the conserved cysteine through the conserved F or W. A D gene is named only where the DNA matches it firmly. Rows may omit the clone size; those that give it use once, few, many or a size class.

>.|11|TRBV29-1|TRBJ2-7|.
TGCAGCGTTGTGTCGCCCGGCGAGCAGTACTTC
CSVVSPGEQYF
>few|15|TRBV2|TRBJ2-1|.
TGTGCCAGCAGTGTTCCCTCTCAAGCGGGCAATGAGCAGTTCTTC
CASSVPSQAGNEQFF
>.|15|TRBV7-9|TRBJ2-3|.
TGTGCCAGCAGCTTAGGGCAGGGGCGGACAGATACGCAGTATTTT
CASSLGQGRTDTQYF
>.|11|TRBV21-1|TRBJ1-5|.
TGTGCCAGCAGCCCGTGTCAGCCCCAGCATTTT
CASSPCQPQHF
>once|16|TRBV5-1|TRBJ1-1|TRBD1
TGCGCCAGCAGCCGTCCCGGGACAGTTACGGACACTGAAGCTTTCTTT
CASSRPGTVTDTEAFF
>.|13|TRBV23-1|TRBJ2-5|.
TGCGCCAGCAGATCTAAAAGCGGGGAGACCCAGTACTTC
CASRSKSGETQYF
>.|22|TRBV14|TRBJ2-3|TRBD2
TGTGCCAGCAGCCAAGTGACTAGCGGGACTAGGCCCTCGGCCCGAAGCACAGATACGCAGTATTTT
CASSQVTSGTRPSARSTDTQYF
>.|15|TRBV4-1|TRBJ1-2|.
TGCGCCAGCAGCCAAGTTGCCCTTAACTCCTATGGCTACACCTTC
CASSQVALNSYGYTF
>once|14|TRBV19|TRBJ2-7|.
TGTGCCAGTGATCGGGGAGAAGGAACCTACGAGCAGTACTTC
CASDRGEGTYEQYF
>.|16|TRBV11-3|TRBJ2-3|.
TGTGCCAGCAGCCCCCGGAACAGGGAACCCACAGATACGCAGTATTTT
CASSPRNREPTDTQYF
>few|17|TRBV4-1|TRBJ2-2|TRBD2
TGCGCCAGCAGTCCAGTAGGGCTAGCGGGGTTCACCGGGGAGCTGTTTTTT
CASSPVGLAGFTGELFF
>.|14|TRBV29-1|TRBJ2-5|.
TGCAGCGTTGAGTTTCCCGGAGGCTGGGAGACCCAGTACTTC
CSVEFPGGWETQYF
>.|13|TRBV27|TRBJ2-7|.
TGTGCCAGCAGCGTCGGAGGGGCCTACGAGCAGTACTTC
CASSVGGAYEQYF
>.|16|TRBV2|TRBJ2-3|.
TGTGCCAGCAGTGAAGCGCGGCTGTTCGGCACAGATACGCAGTATTTT
CASSEARLFGTDTQYF
>.|16|TRBV7-9|TRBJ1-1|.
TGTGCCAGCAGCTTGGATGGGGGGGGGCCGAACACTGAAGCTTTCTTT
CASSLDGGGPNTEAFF
>.|15|TRBV6-1|TRBJ1-4|TRBD1
TGTGCCAGCAGTGTTTTACCAGGGGGCGTTGAAAAACTGTTTTTT
CASSVLPGGVEKLFF
>.|14|TRBV28|TRBJ2-7|.
TGTGCCAGCAAATTCCACGGGGATCCTTACGAGCAGTACTTC
CASKFHGDPYEQYF
>.|14|TRBV9|TRBJ2-7|TRBD1
TGTGCCAGCAGCCCAATGGGACAGCCCTACGAGCAGTACTTC
CASSPMGQPYEQYF
>.|15|TRBV6-5|TRBJ1-2|.
TGTGCCAGCAGTTACCGGGCAGGGGCTTCAAGTGGCTACACCTTC
CASSYRAGASSGYTF
>.|15|TRBV5-1|TRBJ2-5|TRBD2
TGCGCCAGCAGCACCGGGACTAGGGTTCAAGAGACCCAGTACTTC
CASSTGTRVQETQYF
>.|15|TRBV25-1|TRBJ1-6|TRBD1
TGTGCCAGCAGTGAATATAACAGGGGTGATTCACCCCTCCACTTT
CASSEYNRGDSPLHF
>.|14|TRBV6-5|TRBJ1-1|TRBD1
TGTGCCAGCAGCCCAGGGACAGGGGGTTTTGAAGCTTTCTTT
CASSPGTGGFEAFF
>.|12|TRBV5-1|TRBJ2-2|.
TGCGCCAGCATGGGGGGGCACGGGGAGCTGTTTTTT
CASMGGHGELFF
>.|13|TRBV7-9|TRBJ1-3|.
TGTGCCAGCAGCCTCCCTCCCGGAAACACCATATATTTT
CASSLPPGNTIYF
>.|17|TRBV29-1|TRBJ1-1|TRBD1
TGCAGCGTTGAAGTGGCAGGGGGACTTCAGAGAGAGACTGAAGCTTTCTTT
CSVEVAGGLQRETEAFF
>few|14|TRBV25-1|TRBJ1-1|.
TGTGCCAGCAGGAGCCAAAATGAGGCAACTGAAGCTTTCTTT
CASRSQNEATEAFF
>.|11|TRBV29-1|TRBJ1-4|.
TGCAGCGTTGGGGTGACAGGTAAACTGTTTTTT
CSVGVTGKLFF
>few|17|TRBV28|TRBJ1-6|.
TGTGCCAGCAGTCATTTGCGGTGGCGGATCAATAATTCACCCCTCCACTTT
CASSHLRWRINNSPLHF
>few|15|TRBV4-1|TRBJ1-4|.
TGCGCCAGCAGCCACCACAGGCGGTGGAATGAAAAACTGTTTTTT
CASSHHRRWNEKLFF
>few|16|TRBV5-1|TRBJ2-1|TRBD1
TGCGCCAGCAGCTTAAGTGGGACAGCAAACTACAATGAGCAGTTCTTC
CASSLSGTANYNEQFF
>.|13|TRBV5-1|TRBJ1-2|TRBD1
TGCGCCAGCAGCACAGGGGCGCGCTATGGCTACACCTTC
CASSTGARYGYTF
>.|13|TRBV2|TRBJ2-3|.
TGTGCCACAAGTGGGAGTAGCACAGATACGCAGTATTTT
CATSGSSTDTQYF
>.|16|TRBV4-1|TRBJ1-4|.
TGCGCCAGCAGGCCCTTTGGGGGGAGAACTAATGAAAAACTGTTTTTT
CASRPFGGRTNEKLFF
>.|14|TRBV7-9|TRBJ2-6|.
TGTGCCAGCAGCTTAGATCCGGGGGTGAACGTCCTGACTTTC
CASSLDPGVNVLTF
>.|14|TRBV21-1|TRBJ1-1|.
TGTGCCAGCAGCAAAGCGAGGAAGAACACTGAAGCTTTCTTT
CASSKARKNTEAFF
>.|14|TRBV18|TRBJ2-3|TRBD1
TGTGCCAGCTCACCAAGACAGGGGGTGGATACGCAGTATTTT
CASSPRQGVDTQYF
>few|15|TRBV15|TRBJ2-5|.
TGTGCCACCAGCAGACCCCCGACTGTCGAAGAGACCCAGTACTTC
CATSRPPTVEETQYF
>once|14|TRBV10-3|TRBJ2-7|TRBD1
TGTGCCATCAGAACTACAGGGGACAACTACGAGCAGTACTTC
CAIRTTGDNYEQYF
>medium-sized|16|TRBV19|TRBJ2-6|.
TGTGCCAGTAGTATGATGGGGGCGTCAGGGGCCAACGTCCTGACTTTC
CASSMMGASGANVLTF
>.|15|TRBV5-5|TRBJ1-1|.
TGTGCCAGCAGCTTCTCGGATCTAAAACCCACAGGGGCTTTCTTT
CASSFSDLKPTGAFF
>few|14|TRBV11-2|TRBJ2-7|.
TGTGCCAGCAGCCGCACTAGTAGCTCCTACGAGCAGTACTTC
CASSRTSSSYEQYF
>.|11|TRBV5-1|TRBJ2-2|.
TGCGCCAGCAAGGAGGCCGGGGAGCTGTTTTTT
CASKEAGELFF
>.|15|TRBV4-1|TRBJ1-2|TRBD1
TGCGCCAGCAGCGGCCAACAGGGGAAGCGTCATGGCTACACCTTC
CASSGQQGKRHGYTF
>.|13|TRBV6-5|TRBJ1-1|.
TGTGCCAGCAGTAAACACGCGGGAAATGAAGCTTTCTTT
CASSKHAGNEAFF
>.|13|TRBV6-5|TRBJ1-5|TRBD1
TGTGCCAGCAGTTACACCACCGAGACAGGGTTGCATTTT
CASSYTTETGLHF
>.|15|TRBV6-1|TRBJ2-5|TRBD1
TGTGCCAGCAGTCCCATGACAGGGGGCTGGGAGACCCAGTACTTC
CASSPMTGGWETQYF
>.|13|TRBV7-2|TRBJ2-1|.
TGTGCCAGCAGCTTGGGTTTGGAGGATGAGCAGTTCTTC
CASSLGLEDEQFF
>once|14|TRBV5-1|TRBJ1-1|TRBD1
TGCGCCAGCAGCTCCGGGGACAGGGTTACTGAAGCTTTCTTT
CASSSGDRVTEAFF
>.|14|TRBV10-3|TRBJ2-1|.
TGTGCCATCAGTGACCCTACTAGCAGCAATGAGCAGTTCTTC
CAISDPTSSNEQFF
>few|15|TRBV5-6|TRBJ1-4|.
TGTGCCAGCAGCGCCTCAGGGGTAAGAGGTGAAAAACTGTTTTTT
CASSASGVRGEKLFF
>.|15|TRBV2|TRBJ2-1|TRBD2
TGTGCCAGCAGTGAAGCCGGGACTAGGGCTAATGAGCAGTTCTTC
CASSEAGTRANEQFF
>.|13|TRBV7-3|TRBJ1-1|.
TGTGCCAGCAGCTTTGGGGGGGTCACTGAAGCTTTCTTT
CASSFGGVTEAFF
>few|15|TRBV5-1|TRBJ2-3|TRBD1
TGCGCCAGCAGAATCGGGACAGCATTCACAGATACGCAGTATTTT
CASRIGTAFTDTQYF
>.|13|TRBV5-8|TRBJ2-5|.
TGTGCCAGCAGCTTTCGGTTACAAGAGACCCAGTACTTC
CASSFRLQETQYF
>.|16|TRBV4-1|TRBJ2-1|.
TGCGCCAGCAGCCGAGCTATGGCCGACCGGGACAATGAGCAGTTCTTC
CASSRAMADRDNEQFF
>few|16|TRBV4-2|TRBJ2-7|TRBD2
TGTGCCAGCAGCCAGACGAGCGGGACTAGGTCCTACGAGCAGTACTTC
CASSQTSGTRSYEQYF
>.|16|TRBV2|TRBJ2-7|.
TGTGCCAGCAGCGCCCTTGGGTTTGAGGGGGACGACGAGCAGTACTTC
CASSALGFEGDDEQYF
>.|15|TRBV6-5|TRBJ1-6|.
TGTGCCAGCAGGCGGCAGAGCTCCTATAATTCACCCCTCCACTTT
CASRRQSSYNSPLHF
>few|15|TRBV19|TRBJ1-3|.
TGTGCCAGTAGTATAGGACAGACGGTCCCGCACACCATATATTTT
CASSIGQTVPHTIYF